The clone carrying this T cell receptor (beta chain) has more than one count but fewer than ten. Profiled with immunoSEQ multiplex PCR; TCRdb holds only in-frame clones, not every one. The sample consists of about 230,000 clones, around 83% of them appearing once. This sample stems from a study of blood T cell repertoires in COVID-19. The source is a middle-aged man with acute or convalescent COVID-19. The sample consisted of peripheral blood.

CDR3 in amino acids: CASSGTGDAYEQYF. DNA of the CDR3: TGCGCCAGCAGCGGGACAGGGGATGCCTACGAGCAGTACTTC. The chain is built from TRBV5-1 and TRBJ2-7; 10 bases agree with TRBD1. The CDR3 consists of 14 residues. The germline gives CDR1 SGHRS, CDR2 YFSETQ. Trimming at V came to 4 bases and at J to 2 bases, leaving 3 bases not matched to a gene.